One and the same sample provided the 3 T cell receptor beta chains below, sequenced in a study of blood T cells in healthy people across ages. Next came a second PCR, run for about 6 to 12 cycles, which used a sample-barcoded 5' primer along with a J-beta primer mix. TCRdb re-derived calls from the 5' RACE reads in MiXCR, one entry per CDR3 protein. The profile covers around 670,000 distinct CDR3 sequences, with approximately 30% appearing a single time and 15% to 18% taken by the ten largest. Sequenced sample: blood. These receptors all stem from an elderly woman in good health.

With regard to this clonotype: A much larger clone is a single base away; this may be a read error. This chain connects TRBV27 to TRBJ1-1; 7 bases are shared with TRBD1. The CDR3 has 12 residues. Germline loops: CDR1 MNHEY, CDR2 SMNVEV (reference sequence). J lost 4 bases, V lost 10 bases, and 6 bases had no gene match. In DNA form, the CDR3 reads TGTGCCAACAGGCAGGGGGGCACTGAAGCTTTCTTT. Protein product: CANRQGGTEAFF.

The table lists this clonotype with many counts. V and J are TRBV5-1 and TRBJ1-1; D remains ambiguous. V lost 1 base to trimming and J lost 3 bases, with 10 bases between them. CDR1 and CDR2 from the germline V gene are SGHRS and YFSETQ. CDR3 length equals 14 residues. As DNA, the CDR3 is TGCGCCAGCAGCTTGATTCCGGGTTACACTGAAGCTTTCTTT. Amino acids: CASSLIPGYTEAFF.

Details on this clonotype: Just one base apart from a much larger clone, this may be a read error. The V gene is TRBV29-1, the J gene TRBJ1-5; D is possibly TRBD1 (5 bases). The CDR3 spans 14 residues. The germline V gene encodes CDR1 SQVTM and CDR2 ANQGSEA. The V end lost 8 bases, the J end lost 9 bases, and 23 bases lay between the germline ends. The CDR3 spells CSPNQWGIYRPQHF. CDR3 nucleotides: TGCAGCCCCAACCAATGGGGCATCTATCGGCCCCAGCATTTT.